This TCR beta chain was recorded in a study of cytomegalovirus exposure and HLA in healthy donors. Study overall: Out of 398 genotyped donors, approximately 84% belonged to the Caucasian-associated ancestry cluster. Regarding the study as a whole: Excluded: some indistinguishable V segments such as TRBV6-2 and TRBV6-3. Per published accounts, TCR beta sequences correctly predicted the HLA-A and HLA-B alleles of most subjects. Presence/absence results assume similar sequencing depth per donor, which may not hold.

Regarding this clone: Its specificity is unknown.

PCR amplification relied on 60 Vbeta primers (plus 13 Jbeta primers). The repertoire was sequenced with immunoSEQ multiplex PCR; TCRdb's copy has only in-frame clones and lacks some. The sample lists under 130,000 clones; about 80% were seen once. V was pared by 7 bases and J by 1 base, with 12 bases between. The CDR3 runs to 14 residues. The germline V gene has CDR1 MDHEN and CDR2 SYDVKM. Sequencing was done on a sample of PBMCs. The sequence came from a young man in good health and CMV-seronegative. This chain connects TRBV28 to TRBJ2-3, with D possibly being TRBD1 (6 bases). In nucleotides, the CDR3 is TGTGCCAGCACCCATGACAGGCGCACAGATACGCAGTATTTT. This sequence encodes CASTHDRRTDTQYF.